The sequence of this TCR beta chain was determined in a study of regulatory T cells in long-lasting Graves disease. Study background: The study counted Graves' disease as persistent given over 5 years of antithyroid drugs and positive TSH receptor antibodies.

This clonotype was detected a few times. Its specificity is not known. The authors built TCR beta libraries using iRepertoire HTBI primers and Arm-PCR of CDR3 regions. Original handling: Identification yielded 55 to 75 TRBV and more than 12 TRBJ segments across samples. TCRdb analysed the multiplex PCR reads with MiXCR anew, one entry per CDR3 protein. TCRdb assigned the V and J calls; the authors' analysis was not used. The repertoire holds fewer than 450,000 distinct CDR3 sequences, with under 25% as singletons. The V gene end was trimmed by 5 bases and the J gene end by 3 bases; junction bases not matched to a gene: 9. This CDR3 region has 15 residues. Germline CDR1 and CDR2: LNHNV and YYDKDF (reference sequence). Overall study findings and caveats: With a small sample size, accuracy may have been reduced. It was in persistent disease that TRBV28, TRBJ1-2 and TRBJ2-5 were favored.

Stated time point: persistent/refractory GD, antithyroid drugs over 5 years with positive TRAb. Following extraction of RNA from PBMCs, that RNA was used to make the TCR library. The source was peripheral blood mononuclear cells (PBMCs), collected when the disease was refractory, from a patient treated with antithyroid drugs. The clonotype originates from a female donor with Graves disease. The chain recombines TRBV15 with TRBJ2-7; TRBD1 agrees at 8 bases. CDR3 sequence reads: CATSVGQGLDYEQYF. CDR3 sequence (DNA): TGTGCCACCAGCGTTGGACAGGGACTCGACTACGAGCAGTACTTC.